The rows below give T cell receptor beta chains drawn from one sample of a study of blood T cell repertoires in COVID-19. Sequencing was performed with immunoSEQ multiplex PCR; in TCRdb, only in-frame clones are kept and a portion is missing. The sample contains tens of thousands of clones, approximately 82% of which appear only once. Sequenced: peripheral blood. The source of these receptors is a human donor in a cohort sampled during active COVID-19. CDR3s include the opening cysteine and the closing phenylalanine or tryptophan.

V gene: TRBV18
CDR3 protein: CASSPRQGTYEQYF

V gene: TRBV18
CDR3 protein: CASSSNSGSITDTQYF

V gene: TRBV6-1
CDR3 protein: CASSEVGGAGQETQYF

V gene: TRBV6-4
CDR3 protein: CASSIGASTSYNEQFF

V gene: TRBV10-3
CDR3 protein: CAISDPTPGYGYTF

V gene: TRBV24-1
CDR3 protein: CATSDPTARNTGELFF

V gene: TRBV6-1
CDR3 protein: CASSEGRGSPLHF

V gene: TRBV28
CDR3 protein: CASSSSGRWSYEQYF

V gene: TRBV7-2
CDR3 protein: CASSLTRQGAGQPQHF

V gene: TRBV5-1
CDR3 protein: CASSRSGRAEGETQYF

V gene: TRBV7-6
CDR3 protein: CASSLSGSVDSSYEQYF

V gene: TRBV6-6
CDR3 protein: CASTGGQESSGNTIYF

V gene: TRBV28
CDR3 protein: CASSWGLAGGTDTQYF

V gene: TRBV5-5
CDR3 protein: CASSTRQRGYTF

V gene: TRBV11-2
CDR3 protein: CASSLGSTAGNTIYF

V gene: TRBV9
CDR3 protein: CASSTSVGGINTGELFF

V gene: TRBV7-2
CDR3 protein: CASTPRGMNTEAFF

V gene: TRBV10-2
CDR3 protein: CASSRSTNLNTEAFF

V gene: TRBV30
CDR3 protein: CAWSVRNEQFF

V gene: TRBV6-5
CDR3 protein: CASSQEQGGSREAFF

V gene: TRBV5-6
CDR3 protein: CASSLGGQGWGNEQFF

V gene: TRBV3-1/TRBV3-2
CDR3 protein: CASSQDWSYSGNTIYF

V gene: TRBV9
CDR3 protein: CASSVGLPSYTGELFF

V gene: TRBV5-1
CDR3 protein: CASSLPGGELLEQYF

V gene: TRBV7-9
CDR3 protein: CASSLVGQVDTEAFF

V gene: TRBV14
CDR3 protein: CASSSSQAKNIQYF

V gene: TRBV2
CDR3 protein: CASSVSRGDYGYTF

V gene: TRBV20-1
CDR3 protein: CSASFPTGPREQYF

V gene: TRBV5-8
CDR3 protein: CASSALLSTYEQYF

V gene: TRBV19
CDR3 protein: CASSVDRALEQYF

V gene: TRBV13
CDR3 protein: CASSFRLAGGNNEQFF

V gene: TRBV5-1
CDR3 protein: CASSVGASGGSSYNEQFF

V gene: TRBV9
CDR3 protein: CASSVTSGAYNEQFF

V gene: TRBV3-1/TRBV3-2
CDR3 protein: CASSPRTRGREPEAFF

V gene: TRBV4-1
CDR3 protein: CASSLASQGATGGYTF

V gene: TRBV7-2
CDR3 protein: CASSLTGTGGYNEQFF

V gene: TRBV29-1
CDR3 protein: CSVEDKGTGSYEQYF

V gene: TRBV7-8
CDR3 protein: CASSLETGMRGYTF

V gene: TRBV5-1
CDR3 protein: CASRDSEVQRNYEQYF

V gene: TRBV6-1
CDR3 protein: CASSDQSRQGSQPQHF

V gene: TRBV18
CDR3 protein: CASSPKGAREYGYTF

V gene: TRBV19
CDR3 protein: CASSSQGARDLIARETQYF

V gene: TRBV5-1
CDR3 protein: CASSSGGQGTNTGELFF

V gene: TRBV15
CDR3 protein: CATSRDKAGQRNFF

V gene: TRBV19
CDR3 protein: CASSIVSRRQDGYGYTF

V gene: TRBV18
CDR3 protein: CASSPTGENTEAFF

V gene: TRBV28
CDR3 protein: CASSLGGNTETQYF

V gene: TRBV2
CDR3 protein: CASSEARDSYSNQPQHF

V gene: TRBV21-1
CDR3 protein: CATQHYRDYSGRSYNEQFF

V gene: TRBV5-6
CDR3 protein: CASRDWSGTNEQFF

V gene: TRBV14
CDR3 protein: CASSQEPRHYGYTF

V gene: TRBV27
CDR3 protein: CASSLGTAGEKLFF